A selection of T cell receptor beta chains follows, all from one sample in a study of read filtering for tumor transcriptome and immune sequencing. TCRdb analysed the reads with MiXCR anew, one entry per CDR3 protein. This table holds approximately 90,000 distinct CDR3 sequences, around 12% found once. Sequencing was carried out using a population of CD138-negative cells sorted from bone marrow. The receptors were gathered from a donor at least 40 years old with multiple myeloma. Both conserved end residues are trimmed from each CDR3.

V gene	J gene	CDR3 protein
TRBV7-2	TRBJ2-7	ASSFRLAGVYEQY
TRBV20-1	TRBJ2-4	SARQPGLQNIQY
TRBV18	TRBJ1-4	ASSPSLSGHEEKLF
TRBV5-1	TRBJ2-3	ASSWGATSGRSTDTQY
TRBV2	TRBJ2-7	ASRGGLAESYEQY
TRBV10-1	TRBJ2-1	ASSESNRGGHNEQF
TRBV24-1	TRBJ2-7	ATSETNGPYEQY
TRBV12-3/TRBV12-4	TRBJ1-5	ASSTQGSPQH
TRBV29-1	TRBJ2-6	SVVLWGVMEGANVLT
TRBV24-1	TRBJ2-2	ATSDLHTGSGELF
TRBV19	TRBJ2-4	ASRASLAKNIQY
TRBV19	TRBJ2-2	ASLAGGPTGELF
TRBV10-3	TRBJ1-5	AISESRGKDNQPQH
TRBV6-2/TRBV6-3	TRBJ2-3	ASSYGSGYSGVDTQY
TRBV10-3	TRBJ1-1	AISDPDPIRRTEAF
TRBV23-1	TRBJ2-1	ASSQSSTSGSSYNEQF
TRBV2	TRBJ2-1	ASSRWEGDEQF
TRBV5-1	TRBJ2-1	ASSLDPAPSYNEQF
TRBV11-3	TRBJ1-1	ASSDLTRGDTEAF
TRBV30	TRBJ2-7	AWSPGDRYEQY
TRBV6-5	TRBJ2-2	ASSRGTGLPNTGELF
TRBV7-8	TRBJ1-3	ASSSGTSRNTIY
TRBV7-9	TRBJ2-3	DSSQTSGTITDTQY
TRBV20-1	TRBJ2-3	SASPFSGRASGTDTQY
TRBV6-1	TRBJ1-5	ASSEFSRGRSTYSNQPQH
TRBV20-1	TRBJ2-1	RAKRASYNEQF
TRBV20-1	TRBJ2-5	SASSGETQY
TRBV28	TRBJ1-1	ASTGQGEANTEAF
TRBV12-3/TRBV12-4	TRBJ1-5	ASSLDHSNQPQH
TRBV5-1	TRBJ2-5	ASSLGGQKETQY
TRBV28	TRBJ1-5	ASSFEGYNQPQH
TRBV20-1	TRBJ1-3	SAMGTMGAAGNTIY
TRBV6-2/TRBV6-3	TRBJ2-1	ASTGGGQYANEQF
TRBV5-1	TRBJ2-3	ASSLGATGQLSDTQY
TRBV6-5	TRBJ2-2	ASSYRRFTGELF
TRBV10-3	TRBJ2-1	AISDGSGSLSSYNGQF
TRBV5-1	TRBJ2-3	ASSLGQGLTDTQY
TRBV28	TRBJ1-2	ASSEGGRDYYGYT
TRBV7-3	TRBJ2-5	ASSPSGSYQETQY
TRBV7-9	TRBJ2-7	ASSLGVYEQY
TRBV19	TRBJ2-7	ASSPRQGIYEQY
TRBV20-1	TRBJ2-7	SAPGTYSYEQY
TRBV5-8	TRBJ2-7	ASSRDREEQY
TRBV3-1	TRBJ2-1	ASSLIGLAGEGNVQL
TRBV5-1	TRBJ2-3	ASSPEGGTRTDTQY
TRBV12-3/TRBV12-4	TRBJ2-3	ASSTGLAGDTQY
TRBV4-1	TRBJ1-3	ASSQGAQGNGNTIY
TRBV27	TRBJ2-7	ASSLNSGWSSYEQY
TRBV12-3/TRBV12-4	TRBJ1-5	ASSLNRGTQQPQH